This T cell receptor (beta chain) was documented in a study of blood T cell repertoires in COVID-19. Study summary: Collection of acute and convalescent COVID-19 samples took place in the United States, Italy and Spain. The analysed material was cDNA or gDNA that came from T cells, B-cell-depleted T cells, or PBMCs.

Per the authors' pipeline: For nucleated cells, counts were estimated from reference gene primer amplification. Here immunoSEQ multiplex PCR was the method, and the copy in TCRdb shows in-frame clones only, minus some. The V and J calls and clone size come from that table; D and trimming were worked out from the DNA. Counted here are under 45,000 clones, about nine tenths occurring once; the ten biggest clones make up 20% to 30%. Germline lookup yields CDR1 SNHLY and CDR2 FYNNEI. V lost 4 bases to trimming and J lost 0 bases, with 23 bases between them. The CDR3 has 19 residues. The sample taken for sequencing was peripheral blood. The sequence was collected from an elderly woman in a cohort sampled during active or convalescent COVID-19. This chain connects TRBV2 to TRBJ2-3; a possible D gene is TRBD2 (6 bases). The DNA of the CDR3 is TGTGCCAGCAGTGCCAAGGGGACTTTACTACTCCCCAGCACAGATACGCAGTATTTT. Protein product: CASSAKGTLLLPSTDTQYF. The whole variable domain, remainder taken from reference TRBV2 and TRBJ2-3, is EPEVTQTPSHQVTQMGQEVILRCVPISNHLYFYWYRQILGQKVEFLVSFYNNEISEKSEIFDDQFSVERPDGSNFTLKIRSTKLEDSAMYFCASSAKGTLLLPSTDTQYFGPGTRLTVL.